What follows describes a single TCR beta chain. CDR1 is MNHEY, CDR2 SVGEGT, per germline. This CDR3 spans 12 amino acids. V was clipped by 6 bases and J by 6 bases, with 11 bases between them. The data were obtained in a study of tumor-infiltrating lymphocytes in primary liver carcinoma. Background on the study: The neoplasms were of stage T1-T3 N0M0, with dimensions of 4.2 to 10 cm across.

It was unsorted whole blood that yielded blood RNA, and germline DNA was also extracted. TCR beta cDNA came from about 450 ng total RNA, primed with a constant-region primer. Employing slightly modified ARM-PCR, three nested multiplex PCR rounds were run, and these gave rise to the TCR beta libraries. Both of the initial two PCR rounds ran for about 9 cycles and employed TRBV1-TRBV30 forward primers alongside a C-beta reverse primer. TCRdb passed the multiplex PCR reads through MiXCR, listing each CDR3 protein once. The sample lists about 350,000 distinct CDR3 sequences, roughly two thirds occurring once.

This sequence originates from a man in his forties or fifties with primary liver carcinoma and hepatitis B virus infection. What was sequenced was peripheral blood. The chain recombines TRBV6-2 or TRBV6-3 with TRBJ1-1; D is unclear. The CDR3 DNA reads as TGTGCCAGCAGCCCGGACGTCGCTGAAGCTTTCTTT. Translation gives CASSPDVAEAFF.